Described below is a single T cell receptor beta chain sequence and its context. The sample comes from a study of shared clonotypes between healthy human individuals. On the study more broadly: Per-donor plates numbered three CD4 naive, three CD4 memory, two CD8 naive and one CD8 memory.

The germline CDR1 and CDR2 sequences are MNHEY and SMNVEV (reference sequence). The germline V and J ends were trimmed by 2 bases and 7 bases, with 10 bases remaining between them. The CDR3 length is 13 residues. The naive CD8 population came from CD45RO-negative cells selected for CCR7, without terminally differentiated effector memory CD45RA+ cells. TCRdb's copy holds only in-frame clones and misses some; the assay was immunoSEQ multiplex PCR. This sample carries about 580,000 clones, roughly 98% of them seen once, and the ten largest clones take around 0.3%. The V and J genes are TRBV27 and TRBJ2-3; TRBD1 might be the D (5 bases). This clonotype was sampled from a man aged 25 to 40 in good health. The sequencing sample was made of naive CD8+ T cells sorted from blood. CDR3 loop: CASSLGAAHTQYF. DNA for the CDR3: TGTGCCAGCAGTTTAGGGGCCGCACATACGCAGTATTTT.